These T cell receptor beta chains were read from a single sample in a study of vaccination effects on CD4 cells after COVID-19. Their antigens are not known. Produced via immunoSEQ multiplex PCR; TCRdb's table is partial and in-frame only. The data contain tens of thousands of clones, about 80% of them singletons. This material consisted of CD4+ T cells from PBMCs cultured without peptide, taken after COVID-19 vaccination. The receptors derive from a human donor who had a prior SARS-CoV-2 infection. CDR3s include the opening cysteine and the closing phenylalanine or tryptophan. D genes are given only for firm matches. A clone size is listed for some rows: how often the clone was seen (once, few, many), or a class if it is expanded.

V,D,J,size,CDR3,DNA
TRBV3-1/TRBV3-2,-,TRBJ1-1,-,CASSQDLGMNTEAFF,TGTGCCAGCAGCCAAGACCTAGGGATGAACACTGAAGCTTTCTTT
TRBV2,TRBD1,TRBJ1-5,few,CASRGARGSNQPQHF,TGTGCCAGCAGGGGCGCCAGGGGGAGCAATCAGCCCCAGCATTTT
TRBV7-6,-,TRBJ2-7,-,CASSLDSWGSYEQYF,TGTGCCAGCAGCTTAGATAGCTGGGGTTCCTACGAGCAGTACTTC
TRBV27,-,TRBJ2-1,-,CASSRTPGGYNEQFF,TGTGCCAGCAGTCGGACACCCGGTGGCTACAATGAGCAGTTCTTC
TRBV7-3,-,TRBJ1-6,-,CASSSAGSNSPLHF,TGTGCCAGCAGCTCGGCAGGTTCTAATTCACCCCTCCACTTT
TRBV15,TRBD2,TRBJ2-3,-,CATSRGRAGDTQYF,TGTGCCACCAGCCGCGGGAGGGCTGGAGATACGCAGTATTTT
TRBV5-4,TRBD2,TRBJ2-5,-,CASSPTSGTQETQYF,TGTGCCAGCAGCCCGACTAGCGGGACACAAGAGACCCAGTACTTC
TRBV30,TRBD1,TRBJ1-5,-,CAWSGDRGRDQPQHF,TGTGCCTGGAGTGGGGACAGGGGGCGTGATCAGCCCCAGCATTTT
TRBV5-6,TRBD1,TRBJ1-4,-,CASSLGTGRPNEKLFF,TGTGCCAGCAGCCTAGGGACAGGGCGGCCTAATGAAAAACTGTTTTTT
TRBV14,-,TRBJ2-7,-,CASSRRPRDLVSGGAYEQYF,TGTGCCAGCAGCCGCCGACCCAGGGACTTAGTAAGCGGCGGGGCCTACGAGCAGTACTTC
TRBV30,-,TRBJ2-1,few,CAWSVNRGQFF,TGTGCCTGGAGTGTAAATCGCGGGCAGTTCTTC
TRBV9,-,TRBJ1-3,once,CASSAKKTFSGNTIYF,TGTGCCAGCAGCGCAAAAAAGACGTTCTCTGGAAACACCATATATTTT
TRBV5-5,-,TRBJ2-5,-,CASSRTWTSTSETQYF,TGTGCCAGCAGTCGCACCTGGACATCCACCTCGGAGACCCAGTACTTC
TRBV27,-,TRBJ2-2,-,CASSHRRGLAGELFF,TGTGCCAGCAGTCATAGACGGGGGTTAGCCGGGGAGCTGTTTTTT
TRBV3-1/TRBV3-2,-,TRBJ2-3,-,CASSHRVREQYF,TGTGCCAGCAGCCATCGCGTCCGGGAACAGTATTTT
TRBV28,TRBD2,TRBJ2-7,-,CASSLPSGNSYEQYF,TGTGCCAGCAGTTTACCTAGCGGGAATTCCTACGAGCAGTACTTC
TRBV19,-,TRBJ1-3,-,CASSYQAVSGNTIYF,TGTGCCAGTAGTTATCAGGCTGTCTCTGGAAACACCATATATTTT
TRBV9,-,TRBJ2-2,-,CASSVEGAPDTGELFF,TGTGCCAGCAGCGTAGAAGGGGCCCCCGACACCGGGGAGCTGTTTTTT
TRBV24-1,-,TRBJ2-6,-,CATRDSPGANVLTF,TGTGCCACCCGGGACTCCCCTGGGGCCAACGTCCTGACTTTC
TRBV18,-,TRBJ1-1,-,CASSPPRGEAFF,TGTGCCAGCTCACCACCGCGAGGTGAAGCTTTCTTT
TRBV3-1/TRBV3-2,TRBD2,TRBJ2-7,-,CASIPLAGAYEQYF,TGTGCCAGCATTCCCTTAGCGGGAGCCTACGAGCAGTACTTC
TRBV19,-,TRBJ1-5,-,CASSIYSPGQPQHF,TGTGCCAGTAGTATTTATTCTCCGGGTCAGCCCCAGCATTTT
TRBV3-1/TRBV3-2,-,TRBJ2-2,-,CASSIRTGGELFF,TGTGCCAGCAGCATCCGAACGGGCGGGGAGCTGTTTTTT
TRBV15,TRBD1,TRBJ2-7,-,CATSRDIGWDRESYEQYF,TGTGCCACCAGCAGAGACATTGGCTGGGACAGGGAATCCTACGAGCAGTACTTC
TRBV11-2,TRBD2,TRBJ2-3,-,CASFLRGARDTQYF,TGTGCCAGCTTCCTGCGGGGGGCTCGGGATACGCAGTATTTT
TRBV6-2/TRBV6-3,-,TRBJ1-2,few,CASSYLYGYTF,TGTGCCAGCAGTTACTTGTATGGCTACACCTTC
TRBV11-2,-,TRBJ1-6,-,CASSLAGQINSPLHF,TGTGCCAGCAGCTTAGCGGGACAAATAAATTCACCCCTCCACTTT
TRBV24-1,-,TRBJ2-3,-,CATSDQSGYPSTDTQYF,TGTGCCACCAGTGATCAGAGCGGGTACCCGAGCACAGATACGCAGTATTTT
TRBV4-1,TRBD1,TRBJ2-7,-,CASSRGSTGGNEQYF,TGCGCCAGCAGCCGCGGAAGCACAGGGGGAAACGAGCAGTACTTC
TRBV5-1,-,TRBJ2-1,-,CASSPGTTTVNEQFF,TGCGCCAGCAGCCCAGGGACAACAACGGTCAATGAGCAGTTCTTC
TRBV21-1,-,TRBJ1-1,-,CASSRGGGITEAFF,TGTGCCAGCAGTCGTGGCGGTGGTATTACTGAAGCTTTCTTT
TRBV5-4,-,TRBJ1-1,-,CASSSSSRRSLGPTEAFF,TGTGCCAGCAGCTCAAGCTCTAGACGGAGCCTTGGCCCCACTGAAGCTTTCTTT
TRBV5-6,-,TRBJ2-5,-,CASSLGGQETQYF,TGTGCCAGCAGCTTGGGAGGCCAAGAGACCCAGTACTTC
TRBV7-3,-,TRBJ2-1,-,CASSPVGSHNEQFF,TGTGCCAGCAGCCCCGTGGGTAGTCACAATGAGCAGTTCTTC
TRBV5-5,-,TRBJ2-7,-,CASSESNYEQYF,TGTGCCAGCAGCGAAAGTAACTACGAGCAGTACTTC
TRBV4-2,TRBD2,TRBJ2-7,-,CASSQSNLAGVSYEQYF,TGTGCCAGCAGCCAGTCCAACCTAGCGGGCGTATCCTACGAGCAGTACTTC
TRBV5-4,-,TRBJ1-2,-,CASSSFRGGYGYTF,TGTGCCAGCAGCTCATTCAGGGGAGGCTATGGCTACACCTTC
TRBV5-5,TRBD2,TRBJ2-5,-,CASSAGTSRPQETQYF,TGTGCCAGCAGCGCCGGGACTAGCAGGCCTCAAGAGACCCAGTACTTC
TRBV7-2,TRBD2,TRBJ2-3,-,CASSLAGVLDTQYF,TGTGCCAGCAGCCTAGCGGGAGTTTTAGATACGCAGTATTTT
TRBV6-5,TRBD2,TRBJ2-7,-,CASSYQLAGAFDEQYF,TGTGCCAGCAGTTACCAACTAGCGGGCGCCTTCGACGAGCAGTACTTC
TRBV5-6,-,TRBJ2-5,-,CASSLDRAETQYF,TGTGCCAGCAGCTTGGACAGGGCGGAGACCCAGTACTTC
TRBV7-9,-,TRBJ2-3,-,CASSLGGNTDTQYF,TGTGCCAGCAGCCTCGGGGGAAACACAGATACGCAGTATTTT
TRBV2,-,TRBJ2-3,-,CASDRGTDTQYF,TGTGCCAGCGATAGGGGAACAGATACGCAGTATTTT
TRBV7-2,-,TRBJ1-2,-,CASSLDPDTGNYGYTF,TGTGCCAGCAGCTTAGACCCGGACACGGGTAACTATGGCTACACCTTC
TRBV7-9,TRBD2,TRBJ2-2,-,CASSFSASGIGELFF,TGTGCCAGCAGCTTCTCGGCTAGCGGGATCGGGGAGCTGTTTTTT
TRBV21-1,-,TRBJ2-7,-,CASSKAGSSYEQYF,TGTGCCAGCAGCAAGGCAGGGAGCTCCTACGAGCAGTACTTC
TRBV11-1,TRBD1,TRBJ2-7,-,CASSLRDRGLYEQYF,TGTGCCAGCAGCTTGAGGGACAGGGGGCTCTACGAGCAGTACTTC